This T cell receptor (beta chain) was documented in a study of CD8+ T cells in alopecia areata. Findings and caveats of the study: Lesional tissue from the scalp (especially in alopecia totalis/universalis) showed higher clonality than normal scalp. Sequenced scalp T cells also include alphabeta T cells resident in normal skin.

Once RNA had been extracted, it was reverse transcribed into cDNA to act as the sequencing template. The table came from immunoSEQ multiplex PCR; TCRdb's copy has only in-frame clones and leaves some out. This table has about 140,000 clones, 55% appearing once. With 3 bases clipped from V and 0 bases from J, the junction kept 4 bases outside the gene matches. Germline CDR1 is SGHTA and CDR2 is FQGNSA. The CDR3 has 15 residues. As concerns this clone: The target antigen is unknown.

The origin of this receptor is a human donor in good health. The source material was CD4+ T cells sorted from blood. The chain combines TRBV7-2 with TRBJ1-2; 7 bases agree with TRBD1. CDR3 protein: CASSLGQPTNYGYTF. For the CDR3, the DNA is TGTGCCAGCAGCTTGGGACAGCCAACTAACTATGGCTACACCTTC.